This T cell receptor beta chain was observed in a study of blood T cell repertoires in COVID-19. Turning to the study itself: Samples came from the United States, Italy and Spain, spanning acute and convalescent COVID-19. The cDNA or gDNA used as material had been derived from T cells, B-cell-depleted T cells, or PBMCs.

This CDR3 region has 19 residues. With V trimmed by 2 bases and J by 4 bases, 12 bases remained unmatched. CDR1 and CDR2 from the germline V gene are LNHDA and SQIVND (reference sequence). Per the authors' pipeline: Amplification with reference gene primers provided the estimates of nucleated cell counts. The protocol was immunoSEQ multiplex PCR, while the TCRdb copy is restricted to in-frame clones and leaves out a portion. V and J calls and clone size are copied from that table; D and trimming were computed from the DNA. The data hold around 210,000 clones, with 86% observed a single time. The chain employs TRBV19 and TRBJ2-6, with 9 bases lining up with TRBD1. The sample consisted of peripheral blood. The receptor was derived from an older woman with acute or convalescent COVID-19. CDR3 region: CASSINPPRTGAGANVLTF. The CDR3 DNA reads as TGTGCCAGTAGTATAAACCCCCCTAGGACAGGGGCCGGGGCCAACGTCCTGACTTTC.